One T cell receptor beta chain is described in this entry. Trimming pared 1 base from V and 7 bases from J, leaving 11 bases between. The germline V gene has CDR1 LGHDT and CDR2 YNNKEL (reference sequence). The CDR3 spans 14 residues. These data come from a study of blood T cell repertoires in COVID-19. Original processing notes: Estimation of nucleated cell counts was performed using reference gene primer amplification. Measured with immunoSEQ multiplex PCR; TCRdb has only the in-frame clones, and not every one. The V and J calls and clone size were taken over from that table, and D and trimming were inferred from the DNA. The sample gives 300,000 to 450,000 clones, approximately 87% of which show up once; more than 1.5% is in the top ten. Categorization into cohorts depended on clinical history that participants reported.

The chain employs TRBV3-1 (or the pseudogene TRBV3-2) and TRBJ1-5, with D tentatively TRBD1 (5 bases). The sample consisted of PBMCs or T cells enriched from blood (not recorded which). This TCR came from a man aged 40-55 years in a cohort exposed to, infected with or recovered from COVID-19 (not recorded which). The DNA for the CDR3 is TGTGCCAGCAGCCAAGTCCAGGGTAAACAGCCCCAGCATTTT. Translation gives CASSQVQGKQPQHF.